This T cell receptor (beta chain) was profiled in a study of cytomegalovirus exposure and HLA in healthy donors. Germline lookup yields CDR1 SGHVS and CDR2 FNYEAQ. CDR3 length: 13 residues. V was clipped by 4 bases and J by 5 bases, with 12 bases between them. Vbeta (60) and Jbeta (13) primers were used in the PCR. Repertoires were generated with immunoSEQ multiplex PCR, while TCRdb's copy carries only in-frame clones and drops some. The sample lists about 130,000 clones; approximately 74% were seen once. Note on this clone: What it binds is unknown.

Study results and caveats: A few CMV-associated chains proved CMV antigen-specific in vitro. Association with HLA alleles at 0.05 false discovery rate was found for 15,000 to 20,000 TCR beta sequences in a later analysis.

Sequencing was carried out using PBMCs. The receptor was isolated from a man aged 35-49 years in good health and CMV-seropositive. The V and J genes are TRBV7-6 and TRBJ2-7; the D gene is possibly TRBD1 (5 bases). CDR3 DNA sequence: TGTGCCAGCAGCTGGACAATGGGCGACGAGCAGTACTTC. This sequence encodes CASSWTMGDEQYF.